One sample yielded the 31 T cell receptor beta chains listed below, sequenced in a study of T cells in Graves' hyperthyroidism and ophthalmopathy. Amplification of TCR beta CDR3 regions used RNA as the template. HTBI primers were used for first-round RT-PCR of the TCR CDR3. One entry per CDR3 protein, called by TCRdb with MiXCR from the multiplex PCR reads. The repertoire holds almost 500,000 distinct CDR3 sequences, with approximately 22% as singletons. The sample was blood. The receptors here all came from a woman aged 70 to 79 with Graves' ophthalmopathy.

This clonotype showed up just once. V is TRBV6-2 or TRBV6-3 and J is TRBJ2-7, with 8 nucleotides matching TRBD1. The J segment lost 1 base and the V segment lost 5 bases, leaving 7 bases of the junction unmatched. From germline, CDR1 is MNHEY and CDR2 SVGEGT. The CDR3 totals 15 residues. Here the CDR3 reads CASSGQGKKSYEQYF. The CDR3 DNA follows: TGTGCCAGCAGTGGACAGGGTAAAAAATCCTACGAGCAGTACTTC.

The chain employs TRBV7-9 and TRBJ2-3; perhaps TRBD2 as D (5 bases). With 5 bases removed from V and 0 bases from J, the gap between germline ends came to 12 bases. The germline CDR1 and CDR2 sequences are SEHNR and FQNEAQ (reference sequence). This CDR3 is built from 15 residues. The CDR3 sequence is CASSLLGASTDTQYF. The DNA of the CDR3 is TGTGCCAGCAGCCTCCTGGGAGCCAGCACAGATACGCAGTATTTT.

The chain has TRBV5-1 and TRBJ1-2; D gene ambiguous. With 4 bases removed from V and 4 bases from J, the gap between germline ends came to 11 bases. The germline gives CDR1 SGHRS, CDR2 YFSETQ. The CDR3 consists of 13 residues. The CDR3: CASSTDGGYGYTF. DNA for the CDR3: TGCGCCAGCAGCACGGACGGTGGCTATGGCTACACCTTC. The variable domain in full, completed from reference TRBV5-1 and TRBJ1-2, reads KAGVTQTPRYLIKTRGQQVTLSCSPISGHRSVSWYQQTPGQGLQFLFEYFSETQRNKGNFPGRFSGRQFSNSRSEMNVSTLELGDSALYLCASSTDGGYGYTFGSGTRLTVV.

The V and J genes are TRBV7-2 and TRBJ2-7; 9 bases align to TRBD1. The CDR3 runs to 14 residues. V was pared by 4 bases and J by 5 bases, with 6 bases of the junction left unmatched. Germline V gene sequence: CDR1 SGHTA, CDR2 FQGNSA. The CDR3 reads CASSSPGQGNEQYF. For the CDR3, the DNA is TGTGCCAGCAGCTCGCCGGGACAGGGTAACGAGCAGTACTTC.

In the case of this clonotype: This could be a read error, since a much larger clone is one nucleotide away. The rearrangement links TRBV2 to TRBJ2-1; TRBD2 aligns across 14 bases. The length of the CDR3 is 14 residues. Per the germline V gene, CDR1 is SNHLY and CDR2 is FYNNEI. V shed 7 bases and J 9 bases; nucleotides not matched to a gene: 5. CDR3 in amino acids: CASTGLAGAVEQFF. The CDR3, as DNA: TGTGCCAGCACGGGACTAGCGGGAGCGGTTGAGCAGTTCTTC.

This clonotype was seen at least ten times. V usage is TRBV30 and J usage is TRBJ2-1, with 12 bases matching TRBD2. The CDR3 consists of 16 residues. The germline CDR1 and CDR2 sequences are GTSNPN and SVGIG (reference sequence). V trimming: 3 bases; J trimming: 4 bases; junction bases outside the gene matches: 7. CDR3: CAWSWWTSGTYNEQFF. The CDR3 DNA reads as TGTGCCTGGAGCTGGTGGACTAGCGGGACTTACAATGAGCAGTTCTTC. The full variable domain, in which reference TRBV30 and TRBJ2-1 provide the parts outside the CDR3, is SQTIHQWPATLVQPVGSPLSLECTVEGTSNPNLYWYRQAAGRGLQLLFYSVGIGQISSEVPQNLSASRPQDRQFILSSKKLLLSDSGFYLCAWSWWTSGTYNEQFFGPGTRLTVL.

The V gene is TRBV18, the J gene TRBJ2-3, with 11 bases aligning to TRBD1. Germline V lookup: CDR1 KGHSH, CDR2 LQKENI. CDR3 length equals 16 residues. Germline trimming cut 1 base from V and 6 bases from J; bases unmatched to any gene: 6. CDR3 coding DNA: TGTGCCAGCTCACCACGAGGACAGGGGGCAGCTGATACGCAGTATTTT. Its translation: CASSPRGQGAADTQYF.

This clonotype has a handful of counts. J is TRBJ2-1 and V is TRBV2; the match to TRBD2 covers 7 bases. CDR1 and CDR2 from the germline V gene are SNHLY and FYNNEI. The CDR3 loop spans 16 amino acids. After removal of 8 bases from V and 7 bases from J, the junction contained 17 bases not matched to a gene. The CDR3 spells CASSREGPFGGNEQFF. The CDR3 DNA is TGTGCCAGCTCGAGGGAGGGCCCGTTCGGAGGAAATGAGCAGTTCTTC.

This chain joins TRBV5-1 and TRBJ2-1; D remains ambiguous. V was shortened by 5 bases and J by 8 bases, with 8 bases between the two germline ends. Looked up from germline, CDR1 is SGHRS and CDR2 is YFSETQ. CDR3 length equals 11 residues. In DNA, the CDR3 is TGCGCCAGCAGAGGCTCGTATGAGCAGTTCTTC. This sequence encodes CASRGSYEQFF.

The sample holds many counts of this clonotype. V gene TRBV7-2 combines with J gene TRBJ1-1; D uncertain. CDR1 is SGHTA and CDR2 is FQGNSA in the germline V gene. The CDR3 loop spans 15 amino acids. Trimming removed 2 bases from V and 1 base from J, with 11 bases in between. CDR3 region: CASSLYSLGNTEAFF. The CDR3 coding sequence is TGTGCCAGCAGCTTATACAGCCTTGGGAACACTGAAGCTTTCTTT. Combining the CDR3 with reference TRBV7-2 and TRBJ1-1 gives the whole variable domain GAGVSQSPSNKVTEKGKDVELRCDPISGHTALYWYRQSLGQGLEFLIYFQGNSAPDKSGLPSDRFSAERTGGSVSTLTIQRTQQEDSAVYLCASSLYSLGNTEAFFGQGTRLTVV.

This clonotype has a handful of counts. The rearrangement joins TRBV2 to TRBJ2-5, with 11 bases lining up with TRBD2. The CDR3 totals 15 residues. The trim removed 2 bases at V and 5 bases at J, leaving 4 bases unmatched. Germline V gene lookup returns CDR1 SNHLY and CDR2 FYNNEI. The CDR3 DNA reads as TGTGCCAGCAGTGAAATACTAGCGGGAGTGGAGACCCAGTACTTC. Translating gives CASSEILAGVETQYF.

The table lists this clonotype with many counts. The rearrangement joins TRBV19 to TRBJ2-7; 7 nucleotides line up with TRBD1. After removal of 8 bases from V and 1 base from J, the junction contained 5 bases not matched to a gene. This CDR3 has 13 amino acids. Germline CDR1 is LNHDA and CDR2 is SQIVND (reference sequence). Here the CDR3 DNA reads TGTGCCAGTGCCGTCAGGGGGTCCTACGAGCAGTACTTC. Translated: CASAVRGSYEQYF.

V is TRBV7-9 and J is TRBJ2-1; possible D gene TRBD2, 6 bases. Between the trimmed V and J ends, which lost 4 bases and 6 bases, there was a span of 19 bases. In germline, CDR1 is SEHNR, CDR2 FQNEAQ (reference sequence). The CDR3 has 16 residues. This CDR3 is CASSSRDSTFLNEQFF. CDR3 bases: TGTGCCAGCAGCTCCCGGGACTCCACATTCCTCAATGAGCAGTTCTTC. Using reference TRBV7-9 and TRBJ2-1 for the parts outside the CDR3, the full variable domain is DTGVSQNPRHKITKRGQNVTFRCDPISEHNRLYWYRQTLGQGPEFLTYFQNEAQLEKSRLLSDRFSAERPKGSFSTLEIQRTEQGDSAMYLCASSSRDSTFLNEQFFGPGTRLTVL.

This clonotype has more than one count but fewer than ten. The chain joins TRBV5-6 to TRBJ1-2; no firm D call. Trimming stripped 4 bases from V and 6 bases from J, with 10 bases between. The CDR3 contains 12 residues. Germline CDR1 is SGHDT and CDR2 is YYEEEE. The CDR3 coding sequence is TGTGCCAGCAGCCAAGGTGGGAATGGCTACACCTTC. Translation: CASSQGGNGYTF.

In its sample, this clonotype was seen once. The V gene is TRBV9, the J gene TRBJ2-2, with D tentatively TRBD1 or TRBD2 (7 bases each). The germline V gene encodes CDR1 SGDLS and CDR2 YYNGEE. The CDR3 extends over 16 amino acids. The V gene lost 4 bases and the J gene lost 4 bases, with 17 bases spanning the gap. This CDR3 reads CASSPGGGVFTGELFF. The CDR3 coding sequence is TGTGCCAGCAGCCCAGGGGGGGGAGTTTTCACCGGGGAGCTGTTTTTT.

This clonotype showed up just a few times. The chain is built from TRBV7-8 and TRBJ2-7; 12 nucleotides align to TRBD2. The J segment lost 3 bases and the V segment lost 4 bases, leaving 13 bases of the junction unmatched. Germline-derived CDR1 and CDR2 are SGHVS and FQNEAQ. CDR3 size: 18 residues. The CDR3 reads CASSSPGLAGRWNYEQYF. In DNA, the CDR3 is TGTGCCAGCAGCTCCCCCGGACTAGCGGGAAGGTGGAACTACGAGCAGTACTTC.

Many counts were recorded for this clonotype. The rearrangement links TRBV10-3 to TRBJ1-5; weak D call: TRBD1 (5 bases). The germline V gene has CDR1 ENHRY and CDR2 SYGVKD. The CDR3 is 14 amino acids. V lost 4 bases and J lost 0, with 7 bases in between. CDR3 sequence (DNA): TGTGCCATCAGTGCAGGGTATAGCAATCAGCCCCAGCATTTT. Encoded protein: CAISAGYSNQPQHF.

Concerning this clonotype: Compared with germline, one end of the junction differs, possibly owing to a read error. The genes are TRBV3-1 and TRBJ2-7, with D maybe TRBD2 (6 bases). From germline, CDR1 is LGHDT and CDR2 YNNKEL (reference sequence). The CDR3 covers 16 residues. The CDR3 nucleotides read TGTGCCAGCAGCCAAGACCTCGGGAGCCGCTCCTACGAGCAGCACTTC. This codes for CASSQDLGSRSYEQHF.

The genes are TRBV12-3 or TRBV12-4 and TRBJ2-4; D is possibly TRBD1 (5 bases). CDR3 length: 13 residues. Trimming pared 8 bases from V and 0 bases from J, leaving 8 bases between. The CDR3, as DNA: TGTGCCAGCGCAGGGCTAGCCAAAAACATTCAGTACTTC. Its translation: CASAGLAKNIQYF.

This chain uses TRBV2 with TRBJ1-1; 8 nucleotides align to TRBD1. From germline, CDR1 is SNHLY and CDR2 FYNNEI. The CDR3 sequence is 12 residues long. The trim removed 5 bases at V and 8 bases at J, leaving 4 bases unmatched. DNA of the CDR3: TGTGCCAGCAGTCAAAGGACAGGGGAAGCTTTCTTT. Translation: CASSQRTGEAFF.

In its sample, this clonotype was seen a few times. The genes are TRBV6-1 and TRBJ1-1, with D perhaps TRBD1 (5 bases). Germline V gene lookup returns CDR1 MNHNS and CDR2 SASEGT. Trimming shortened V by 6 bases and J by 2 bases, and 10 bases separated the two germline ends. The CDR3 has 13 residues. The CDR3 protein is CASRGVGNTEAFF. The CDR3 DNA sequence: TGTGCCAGCAGAGGGGTGGGTAACACTGAAGCTTTCTTT.

This clonotype was seen at least ten times. This rearrangement joins TRBV14 to TRBJ2-5; no definite D call. CDR1 is SGHDN, CDR2 FVKESK, per germline. The V gene lost 6 bases and the J gene lost 5 bases, with 16 bases spanning the gap. CDR3 length: 14 amino acids. CDR3 DNA: TGTGCCAGCAGTCCTTCGGGCGGACGGGAGACCCAGTACTTC. This translates into CASSPSGGRETQYF.

This clonotype has more than one count but fewer than ten. This chain joins TRBV27 and TRBJ1-6, with 8 bases fitting TRBD1. Germline V gene lookup returns CDR1 MNHEY and CDR2 SMNVEV (reference sequence). The CDR3 is made up of 17 amino acids. Unmatched junction bases numbered 15, after V lost 7 bases and J lost 7 bases. CDR3 DNA sequence: TGTGCCAGCACACCTTCCTCAGGGGGCAAAAGGAATTCACCCCTCCACTTT. Translation gives CASTPSSGGKRNSPLHF.

V usage is TRBV19 and J usage is TRBJ2-5; 9 nucleotides agree with TRBD1. Germline V CDR1 and CDR2: LNHDA, SQIVND (reference sequence). This CDR3 is built from 14 residues. Trimming took 8 bases from V and 5 from J; bases not matched to a gene: 9. CDR3 loop: CASGTGSGEETQYF. As DNA, the CDR3 is TGTGCCAGTGGGACAGGGTCCGGGGAGGAGACCCAGTACTTC.

The V call is TRBV19, the J call TRBJ2-7, with TRBD2 matching over 8 bases. V dropped 4 bases and J dropped 6; count of bases not matched to a gene: 8. The CDR3 has 14 residues. Germline CDR1 and CDR2: LNHDA and SQIVND (reference sequence). CDR3 in DNA: TGTGCCAGTAGTAACGGCGGGAGGACTTCCGAGCAGTACTTC. Amino acid sequence: CASSNGGRTSEQYF.

V and J are TRBV6-1 and TRBJ2-3, with a possible D match to TRBD2 (6 bases). The CDR3 spans 14 residues. The germline V gene has CDR1 MNHNS and CDR2 SASEGT. The germline V and J ends were trimmed by 4 bases and 2 bases, with 10 bases remaining between them. This CDR3 is CASSVAANTDTQYF. Written as DNA, the CDR3 is TGTGCCAGCAGTGTAGCGGCCAACACAGATACGCAGTATTTT.

This rearrangement joins TRBV5-1 to TRBJ1-1; D remains ambiguous. The germline V and J ends were trimmed by 3 bases and 2 bases, with 8 bases remaining between them. CDR1 SGHRS and CDR2 YFSETQ come from the germline V gene. This CDR3 is 13 amino acids long. CDR3 sequence reads: CASSSQRNTEAFF. For the CDR3, the DNA is TGCGCCAGCAGCTCCCAACGTAACACTGAAGCTTTCTTT.

The J gene is TRBJ1-5, the V gene TRBV5-1, with 9 bases lining up with TRBD1. Germline assignment: CDR1 SGHRS and CDR2 YFSETQ. The CDR3 runs 16 residues. The V segment lost 2 bases and the J segment 4 bases; nucleotides outside the gene matches: 7. This CDR3 is CASSLGPQGANQPQHF. CDR3 DNA sequence: TGCGCCAGCAGCTTAGGCCCACAGGGGGCGAATCAGCCCCAGCATTTT. Supplemented by reference TRBV5-1 and TRBJ1-5, the full variable domain reads KAGVTQTPRYLIKTRGQQVTLSCSPISGHRSVSWYQQTPGQGLQFLFEYFSETQRNKGNFPGRFSGRQFSNSRSEMNVSTLELGDSALYLCASSLGPQGANQPQHFGDGTRLSIL.

The chain joins TRBV4-3 to TRBJ2-1; D uncertain. The CDR3 runs 17 residues. Between the trimmed V and J ends, which lost 0 bases and 0 bases, there was a span of 12 bases. Germline V gene data show CDR1 as LGHNA and CDR2 as YSLEER. The CDR3 bases are TGCGCCAGCAGCCAAGATCTGGTAGTCAGCTCCTACAATGAGCAGTTCTTC. This codes for CASSQDLVVSSYNEQFF.

This clonotype has just a few counts. This chain connects TRBV29-1 to TRBJ2-5, with a possible D match to TRBD2 (7 bases). The CDR3 totals 13 residues. The germline V gene encodes CDR1 SQVTM and CDR2 ANQGSEA. V gave up 6 bases and J gave up 4 bases, with 15 bases separating them. The CDR3 loop is CSVGGGGGETQYF. In nucleotides, the CDR3 is TGCAGCGTGGGTGGGGGAGGGGGAGAGACCCAGTACTTC.

This clonotype was seen repeatedly, ten times or more. V gene TRBV28 combines with J gene TRBJ1-1; D is uncertain. CDR1 is MDHEN, CDR2 SYDVKM, per germline. Deletions cut 5 bases from V and 1 base from J, with 14 bases between. This CDR3 is 15 amino acids long. In nucleotides, the CDR3 is TGTGCCAGCAGTCCAATTACCCTAACGAACACTGAAGCTTTCTTT. Residues: CASSPITLTNTEAFF.